This is a list of T cell receptor beta chains from one sample in a study of blood T cell repertoires in COVID-19. Clones were sequenced by immunoSEQ multiplex PCR, and TCRdb holds only the in-frame ones, with some missing. The sample includes 130,000 to 150,000 clones, roughly 84% of them seen just once. The sample was PBMCs or T cells enriched from blood (not recorded which). The receptors here all came from a woman aged 45-65 years who had been exposed to COVID-19. The CDR3 runs from the conserved cysteine through the conserved F or W. D genes are given only for firm matches. Clone size is not always given. Where it is, it says once, few, many or a class for expanded clones.

D gene	clone size	CDR3 length	V gene	J gene	CDR3 protein	CDR3 DNA
TRBD2	once	16	TRBV9	TRBJ2-1	CASSVVAGEARREQFF	TGTGCCAGCAGCGTTGTAGCGGGGGAAGCGCGTCGAGAGCAGTTCTTC
.	few	10	TRBV28	TRBJ2-7	CATLNYEQYF	TGTGCCACCTTAAACTACGAGCAGTACTTC
.	.	17	TRBV5-1	TRBJ2-3	CASRAPQGIGDTDTQYF	TGCGCCAGCAGGGCTCCACAGGGTATAGGGGACACAGATACGCAGTATTTT
TRBD1	.	15	TRBV9	TRBJ2-4	CASSVEGQGKNIQYF	TGTGCCAGCAGCGTAGAGGGACAGGGCAAAAACATTCAGTACTTC
.	.	14	TRBV7-3	TRBJ2-7	CASSSQGGPYEQYF	TGTGCCAGCAGCTCGCAGGGTGGCCCCTACGAGCAGTACTTC
.	.	13	TRBV4-2	TRBJ2-1	CASSQATPNEQFF	TGTGCCAGCAGCCAAGCCACTCCCAATGAGCAGTTCTTC
TRBD1	.	15	TRBV5-4	TRBJ2-5	CASSSQRTGEETQYF	TGTGCCAGCAGCTCCCAGAGGACAGGGGAGGAGACCCAGTACTTC
TRBD1	.	17	TRBV9	TRBJ1-3	CASSLGDSGYPGNTIYF	TGTGCCAGCAGCCTGGGGGACAGCGGGTATCCAGGAAACACCATATATTTT
TRBD1	once	15	TRBV30	TRBJ1-4	CAWSRWTGNNEKLFF	TGTGCCTGGAGTCGTTGGACAGGGAATAATGAAAAACTGTTTTTT
.	.	16	TRBV9	TRBJ1-2	CASSVAAQGQVYGYTF	TGTGCCAGCAGCGTAGCGGCGCAGGGGCAGGTGTATGGCTACACCTTC
TRBD1	.	14	TRBV10-2	TRBJ2-7	CASSERTGDYEQYF	TGCGCCAGCAGTGAACGGACAGGGGACTACGAGCAGTACTTC
.	.	13	TRBV19	TRBJ1-5	CASNGYREQPQHF	TGTGCCAGTAATGGGTACAGGGAGCAGCCCCAGCATTTT
.	.	15	TRBV5-1	TRBJ1-2	CASSLGAGMGGGYTF	TGCGCCAGCAGCTTGGGGGCAGGGATGGGCGGCGGCTACACCTTC
.	few	16	TRBV6-5	TRBJ1-3	CASSYSRPSSGNTIYF	TGTGCCAGCAGTTACTCACGTCCCAGCTCTGGAAACACCATATATTTT